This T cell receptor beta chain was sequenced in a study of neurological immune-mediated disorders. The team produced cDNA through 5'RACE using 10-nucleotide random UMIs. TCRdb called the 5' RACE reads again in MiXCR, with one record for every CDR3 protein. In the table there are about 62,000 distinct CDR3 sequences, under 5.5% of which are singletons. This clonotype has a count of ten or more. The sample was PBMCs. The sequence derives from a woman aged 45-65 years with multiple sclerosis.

As DNA, the CDR3 is TGTGCCAGCAGCTTCGGGTGGACAGGGGAAGAGACCCAGTACTTC. Encoded protein: CASSFGWTGEETQYF. The rearrangement links TRBV5-4 to TRBJ2-5, with TRBD1 matching 9 bases. CDR1 and CDR2 (germline): SGHNT, YYREEE (reference sequence). The J segment lost 3 bases and the V segment lost 2 bases, leaving 5 bases of the junction unmatched. This CDR3 is built from 15 residues.